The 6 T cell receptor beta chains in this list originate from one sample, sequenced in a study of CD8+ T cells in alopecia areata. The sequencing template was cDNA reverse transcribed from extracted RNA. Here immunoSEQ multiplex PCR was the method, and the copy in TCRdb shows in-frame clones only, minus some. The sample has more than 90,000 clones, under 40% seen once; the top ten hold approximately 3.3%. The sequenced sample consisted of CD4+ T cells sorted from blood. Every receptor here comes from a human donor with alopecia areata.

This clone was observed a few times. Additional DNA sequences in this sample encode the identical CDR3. In DNA form, the CDR3 reads TGCAGCGTTGAAGGAGGGGTGGGTCAGCCCCAGCATTTT. Residues: CSVEGGVGQPQHF. This rearrangement joins TRBV29-1 to TRBJ1-5, with a possible D match to TRBD1 (5 bases). In germline, CDR1 is SQVTM, CDR2 ANQGSEA. There are 13 residues in the CDR3. Trimming cost V 1 base and J 6 bases, with 10 bases left between them.

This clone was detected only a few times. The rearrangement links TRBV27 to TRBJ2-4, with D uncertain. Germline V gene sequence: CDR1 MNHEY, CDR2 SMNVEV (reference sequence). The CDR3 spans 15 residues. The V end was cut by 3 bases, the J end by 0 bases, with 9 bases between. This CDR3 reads CASSFDRLAKNIQYF. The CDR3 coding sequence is TGTGCCAGCAGTTTTGACCGATTAGCCAAAAACATTCAGTACTTC.

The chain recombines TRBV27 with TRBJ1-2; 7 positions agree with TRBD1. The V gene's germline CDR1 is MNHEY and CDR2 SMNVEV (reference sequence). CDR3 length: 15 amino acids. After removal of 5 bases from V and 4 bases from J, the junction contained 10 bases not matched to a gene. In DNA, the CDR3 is TGTGCCAGCAGTCAGATGGACAGGCCGCTCTATGGCTACACCTTC. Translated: CASSQMDRPLYGYTF.

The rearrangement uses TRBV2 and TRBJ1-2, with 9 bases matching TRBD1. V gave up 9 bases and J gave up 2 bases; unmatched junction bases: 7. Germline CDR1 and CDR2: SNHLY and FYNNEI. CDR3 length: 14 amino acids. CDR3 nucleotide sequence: TGTGCCAGTAGACAAGGACAGGGGAACTATGGCTACACCTTC. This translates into CASRQGQGNYGYTF.

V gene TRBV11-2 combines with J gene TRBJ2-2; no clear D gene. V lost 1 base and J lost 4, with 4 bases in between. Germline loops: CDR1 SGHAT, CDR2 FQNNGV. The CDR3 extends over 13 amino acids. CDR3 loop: CASSLARTGELFF. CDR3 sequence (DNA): TGTGCCAGCAGCTTAGCACGCACCGGGGAGCTGTTTTTT.

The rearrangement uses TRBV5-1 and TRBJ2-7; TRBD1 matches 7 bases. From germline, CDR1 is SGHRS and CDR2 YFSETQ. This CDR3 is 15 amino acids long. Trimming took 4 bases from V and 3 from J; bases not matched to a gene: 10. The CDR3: CASSVGDRGGYEQYF. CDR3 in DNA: TGCGCCAGCAGCGTGGGGGACAGAGGAGGCTACGAGCAGTACTTC.